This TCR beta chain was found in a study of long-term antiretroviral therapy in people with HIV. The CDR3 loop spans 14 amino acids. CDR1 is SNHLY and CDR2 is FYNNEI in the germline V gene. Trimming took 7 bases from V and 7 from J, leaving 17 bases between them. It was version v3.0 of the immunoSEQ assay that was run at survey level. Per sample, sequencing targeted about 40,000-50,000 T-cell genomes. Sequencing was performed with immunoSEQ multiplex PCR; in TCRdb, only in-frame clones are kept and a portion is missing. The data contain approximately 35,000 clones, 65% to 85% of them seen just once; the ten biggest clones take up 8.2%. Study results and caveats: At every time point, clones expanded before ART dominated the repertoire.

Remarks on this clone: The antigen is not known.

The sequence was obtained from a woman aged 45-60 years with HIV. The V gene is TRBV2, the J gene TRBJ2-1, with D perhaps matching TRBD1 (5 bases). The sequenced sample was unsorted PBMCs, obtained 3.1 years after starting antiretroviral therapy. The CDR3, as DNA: TGTGCCAGCAAGGTGGCGTGGGGCAGTAATGAGCAGTTCTTC. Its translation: CASKVAWGSNEQFF.